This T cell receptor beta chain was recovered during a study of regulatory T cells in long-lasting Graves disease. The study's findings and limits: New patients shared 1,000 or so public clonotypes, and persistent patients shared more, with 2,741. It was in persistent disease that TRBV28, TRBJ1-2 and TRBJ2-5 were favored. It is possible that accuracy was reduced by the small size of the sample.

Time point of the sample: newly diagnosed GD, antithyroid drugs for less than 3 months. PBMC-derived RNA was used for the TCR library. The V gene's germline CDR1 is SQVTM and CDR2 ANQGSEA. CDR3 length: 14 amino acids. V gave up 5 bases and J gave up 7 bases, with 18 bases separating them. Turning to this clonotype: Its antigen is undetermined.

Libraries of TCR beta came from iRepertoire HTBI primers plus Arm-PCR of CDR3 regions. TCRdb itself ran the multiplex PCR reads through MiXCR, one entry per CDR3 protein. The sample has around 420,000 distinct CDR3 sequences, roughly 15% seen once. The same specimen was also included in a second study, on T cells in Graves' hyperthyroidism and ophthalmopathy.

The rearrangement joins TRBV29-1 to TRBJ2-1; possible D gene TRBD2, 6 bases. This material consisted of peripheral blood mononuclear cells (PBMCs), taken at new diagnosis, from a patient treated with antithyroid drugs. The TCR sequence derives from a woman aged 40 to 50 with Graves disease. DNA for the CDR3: TGCAGCGTTAGGGCAGGGAGGTTTGGGAATGAGCAGTTCTTC. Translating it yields CSVRAGRFGNEQFF.